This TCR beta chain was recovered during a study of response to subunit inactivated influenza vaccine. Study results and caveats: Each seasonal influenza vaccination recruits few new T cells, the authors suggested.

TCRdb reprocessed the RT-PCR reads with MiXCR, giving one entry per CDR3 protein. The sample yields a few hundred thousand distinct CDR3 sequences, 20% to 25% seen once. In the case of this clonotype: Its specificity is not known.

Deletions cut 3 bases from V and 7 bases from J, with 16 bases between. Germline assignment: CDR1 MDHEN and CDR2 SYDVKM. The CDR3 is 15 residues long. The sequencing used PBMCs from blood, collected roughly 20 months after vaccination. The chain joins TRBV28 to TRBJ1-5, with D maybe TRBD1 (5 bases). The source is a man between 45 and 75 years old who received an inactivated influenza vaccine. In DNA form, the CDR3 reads TGTGCCAGCAGTTTCCCCCACGGGACGGGGCAGCCCCAGCATTTT. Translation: CASSFPHGTGQPQHF. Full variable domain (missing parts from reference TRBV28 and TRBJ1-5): DVKVTQSSRYLVKRTGEKVFLECVQDMDHENMFWYRQDPGLGLRLIYFSYDVKMKEKGDIPEGYSVSREKKERFSLILESASTNQTSMYLCASSFPHGTGQPQHFGDGTRLSIL.